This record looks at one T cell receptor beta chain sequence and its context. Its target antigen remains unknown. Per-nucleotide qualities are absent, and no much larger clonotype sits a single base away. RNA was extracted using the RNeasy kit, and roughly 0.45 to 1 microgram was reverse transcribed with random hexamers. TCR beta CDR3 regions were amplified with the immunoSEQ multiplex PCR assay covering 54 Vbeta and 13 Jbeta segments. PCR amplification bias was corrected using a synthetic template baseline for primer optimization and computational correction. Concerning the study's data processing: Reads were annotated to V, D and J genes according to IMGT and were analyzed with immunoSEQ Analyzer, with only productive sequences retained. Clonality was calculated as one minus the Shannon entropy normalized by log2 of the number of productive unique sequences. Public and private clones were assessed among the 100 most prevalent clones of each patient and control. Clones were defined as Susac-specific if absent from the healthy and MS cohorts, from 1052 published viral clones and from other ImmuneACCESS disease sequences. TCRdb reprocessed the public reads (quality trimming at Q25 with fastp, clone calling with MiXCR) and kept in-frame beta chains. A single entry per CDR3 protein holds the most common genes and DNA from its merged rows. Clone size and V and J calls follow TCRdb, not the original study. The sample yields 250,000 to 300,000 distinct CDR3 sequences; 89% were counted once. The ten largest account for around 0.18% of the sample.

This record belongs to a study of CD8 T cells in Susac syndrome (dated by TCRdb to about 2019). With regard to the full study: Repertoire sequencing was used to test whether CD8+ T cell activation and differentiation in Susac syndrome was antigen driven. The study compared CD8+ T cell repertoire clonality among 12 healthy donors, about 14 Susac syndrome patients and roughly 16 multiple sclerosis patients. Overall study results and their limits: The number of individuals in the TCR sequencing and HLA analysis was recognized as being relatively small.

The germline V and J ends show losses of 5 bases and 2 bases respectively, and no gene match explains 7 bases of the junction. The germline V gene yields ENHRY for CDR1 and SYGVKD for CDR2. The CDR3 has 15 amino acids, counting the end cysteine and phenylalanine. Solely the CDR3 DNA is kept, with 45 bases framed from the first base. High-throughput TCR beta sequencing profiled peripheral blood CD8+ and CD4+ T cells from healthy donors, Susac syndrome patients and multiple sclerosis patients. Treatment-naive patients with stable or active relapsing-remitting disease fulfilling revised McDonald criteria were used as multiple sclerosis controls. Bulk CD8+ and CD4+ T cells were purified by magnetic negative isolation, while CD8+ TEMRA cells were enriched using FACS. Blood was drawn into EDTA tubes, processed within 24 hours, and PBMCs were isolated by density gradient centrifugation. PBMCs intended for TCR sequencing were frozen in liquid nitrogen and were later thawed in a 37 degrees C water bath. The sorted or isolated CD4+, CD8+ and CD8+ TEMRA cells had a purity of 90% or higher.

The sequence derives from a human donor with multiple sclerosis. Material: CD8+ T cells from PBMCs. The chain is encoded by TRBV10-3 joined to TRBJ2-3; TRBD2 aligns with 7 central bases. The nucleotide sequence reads TGTGCCATCAGTCATAGCGGGTCCGACACAGATACGCAGTATTTT. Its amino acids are CAISHSGSDTDTQYF.